A selection of T cell receptor beta chains follows, all from one sample in a study of regulatory T cells in long-lasting Graves disease. TCRdb recomputed calls from the multiplex PCR reads with MiXCR, one row per CDR3 protein. The table includes 420,000 or so distinct CDR3 sequences, 23% detected once. The sample in question was peripheral blood mononuclear cells (PBMCs), obtained when the disease was refractory, from a patient treated with antithyroid drugs. These receptors all come from a female donor with Graves disease. Each CDR3 is given with its conserved first and last residue. The order of the fields is clone size, CDR3 length, J gene, V gene, D gene, CDR3 DNA, CDR3 protein. A D gene is named only where the DNA matches it firmly. The size field is filled for only some rows; it gives once, few, many or a size class.

size: few
length: 13
J: TRBJ2-7
V: TRBV30
D: .
DNA: TGTGCCTGGAGCGCCCGGTTGGGTACCGAGCAGTACTTC
CDR3: CAWSARLGTEQYF

size: few
length: 17
J: TRBJ2-5
V: TRBV15
D: .
DNA: TGTGCCACCAGCAGAGATCCCCCAGGGACCGTCCAAGAGACCCAGTACTTC
CDR3: CATSRDPPGTVQETQYF

size: .
length: 16
J: TRBJ2-7
V: TRBV3-1
D: TRBD2
DNA: TGTGCCAGCAGCCAGGGAGGGCTAGCGGGAGCCCACGAGCAGTACTTC
CDR3: CASSQGGLAGAHEQYF

size: .
length: 16
J: TRBJ2-7
V: TRBV30
D: TRBD1
DNA: TGTGCCTGGAGTGGGGGACAGGGCACAGCCCTGGACGAGCAGTACTTC
CDR3: CAWSGGQGTALDEQYF

size: few
length: 13
J: TRBJ2-7
V: TRBV12-3/TRBV12-4
D: .
DNA: TGTGCCAGCAGTCCCACAGAGGGCTACGAGCAGTACTTC
CDR3: CASSPTEGYEQYF

size: .
length: 12
J: TRBJ1-1
V: TRBV30
D: .
DNA: TGTGCCTTCGCGACGGGGAACACTGAAGCTTTCTTT
CDR3: CAFATGNTEAFF

size: many
length: 13
J: TRBJ1-5
V: TRBV12-3/TRBV12-4
D: TRBD1
DNA: TGTGCCAGCAGCCCGACAGGGGAACAGCCCCAGCATTTT
CDR3: CASSPTGEQPQHF

size: .
length: 18
J: TRBJ1-1
V: TRBV25-1
D: .
DNA: TGTGCCAGCAGCGATACAAAAGGGCGGGGTCGGGTGAACACTGAAGCTTTCTTT
CDR3: CASSDTKGRGRVNTEAFF

size: many
length: 16
J: TRBJ1-1
V: TRBV6-2/TRBV6-3
D: .
DNA: TGTGCCAGCAGCGAACCGGATGAAGTCAAGAACACTGAAGCTTTCTTT
CDR3: CASSEPDEVKNTEAFF

size: .
length: 13
J: TRBJ2-7
V: TRBV19
D: TRBD1
DNA: TGTGCCAGTAGTCCGACAGGGTTCTACGAGCAGTACTTC
CDR3: CASSPTGFYEQYF

size: many
length: 15
J: TRBJ2-5
V: TRBV28
D: TRBD2
DNA: TGTGCCAGCAGACTAGCGGGAGGGCCGGGGGAGACCCAGTACTTC
CDR3: CASRLAGGPGETQYF

size: many
length: 17
J: TRBJ1-2
V: TRBV28
D: TRBD1
DNA: TGTGCCAGCAGTTTATTAACAGGGGCAGGATCTAACTATGGCTACACCTTC
CDR3: CASSLLTGAGSNYGYTF

size: few
length: 12
J: TRBJ1-1
V: TRBV7-9
D: .
DNA: TGTGCCAGCAGCTTTTCCCGACAGGAAGCTTTCTTT
CDR3: CASSFSRQEAFF

size: .
length: 21
J: TRBJ2-7
V: TRBV7-8
D: TRBD2
DNA: TGTGCCAGCAGCTTGAGAGGGACATTCCTTGGGGGGACTAGCCGCGACTACGAGCAGTACTTC
CDR3: CASSLRGTFLGGTSRDYEQYF

size: few
length: 14
J: TRBJ1-1
V: TRBV7-9
D: .
DNA: TGTGCCAGCAGCCATAGGATGATTGGGACTGAAGCTTTCTTT
CDR3: CASSHRMIGTEAFF

size: .
length: 15
J: TRBJ2-3
V: TRBV12-5
D: .
DNA: TGTGCTAGTGCCAACGACGACTACTCAGGAGATACGCAGTATTTT
CDR3: CASANDDYSGDTQYF

size: few
length: 13
J: TRBJ1-1
V: TRBV6-1
D: .
DNA: TGTGCCAGCAGGAATGGGGGCGGAACTGAAGCTTTCTTT
CDR3: CASRNGGGTEAFF

size: .
length: 15
J: TRBJ1-4
V: TRBV9
D: TRBD1
DNA: TGTGCCAGCAGCGTAGACAGGGGTAGTCATGAAAAACTGTTTTTT
CDR3: CASSVDRGSHEKLFF

size: .
length: 14
J: TRBJ1-1
V: TRBV4-2
D: .
DNA: TGTGCCAGCAGCCAAGATCGAATCGAGGGTGAAGCTTTCTTT
CDR3: CASSQDRIEGEAFF

size: .
length: 15
J: TRBJ2-7
V: TRBV7-2
D: .
DNA: TGTGCCAGCAGCTTAGGCCAGGGCTTAGTCTACGAGCAGTACTTC
CDR3: CASSLGQGLVYEQYF

size: .
length: 15
J: TRBJ2-7
V: TRBV11-2
D: .
DNA: TGTGCCAGCAGCTTACTCCGGACGGCCTCCTACGAGCAGTACTTC
CDR3: CASSLLRTASYEQYF

size: many
length: 15
J: TRBJ1-5
V: TRBV12-3/TRBV12-4
D: .
DNA: TGTGCCAGCAGTTTATTTGACAGTGCCAATCAGCCCCAGCATTTT
CDR3: CASSLFDSANQPQHF

size: few
length: 15
J: TRBJ2-7
V: TRBV6-6
D: .
DNA: TGTGCCAGCAGTTACTCGCGGGACACAATTTACGAGCAGTACTTC
CDR3: CASSYSRDTIYEQYF

size: few
length: 15
J: TRBJ1-2
V: TRBV5-1
D: .
DNA: TGCGCCAGCAGCTCGGGATTCGGGGGATCCTATGGCTACACCTTC
CDR3: CASSSGFGGSYGYTF

size: .
length: 17
J: TRBJ2-7
V: TRBV30
D: TRBD2
DNA: TGTGCCTGGACCGAAAGCTCTCGACTAGCGGGAAAGAACGAGCAGTACTTC
CDR3: CAWTESSRLAGKNEQYF

size: .
length: 14
J: TRBJ2-3
V: TRBV5-4
D: TRBD1
DNA: TGTGCCAGCAGCTTAGGGGGCAGGGCAGATACGCAGTATTTT
CDR3: CASSLGGRADTQYF

size: many
length: 14
J: TRBJ2-7
V: TRBV7-2
D: .
DNA: TGTGCCAGCAGCCCCGTGGGGCAGTACTACGAGCAGTACTTC
CDR3: CASSPVGQYYEQYF